The clone carrying this TCR beta chain was recorded only once. Libraries were prepared by immunoSEQ multiplex PCR; TCRdb keeps only in-frame clonotypes and omits some of them. Of more than 40,000 clones listed, more than 75% are singletons. This entry is derived from a study of PD-L1 blockade in urothelial cancer. For the study at large: Typically, measured as a median, blood samples had 130,000 to 150,000 T cells.

The source was PBMCs, collected around atezolizumab (anti-PD-L1) treatment. The TCR comes from an older woman with urothelial cancer.

CDR3 protein: CASSPAGTGASGYTF. CDR3 sequence (DNA): TGTGCCAGCTCACCGGCCGGGACAGGGGCTAGCGGCTACACCTTC. The rearrangement joins TRBV18 to TRBJ1-2; 10 nucleotides agree with TRBD1. CDR3 length: 15 amino acids. V shed 3 bases and J 8 bases; nucleotides not matched to a gene: 9. CDR1 is KGHSH, CDR2 LQKENI, per germline.